These T cell receptor beta chains were read from a single sample in a study of metastatic and nonmetastatic thyroid tumors. TCRdb re-clonotyped the PCR reads via MiXCR. The sample includes fewer than 25,000 clones, around 19% seen only once; the top ten take 25% to 35%. Sequencing was performed on blood. Receptor source: a female donor with papillary thyroid cancer or a benign thyroid nodule (not recorded which). Some clones in this sample may be carry-over from other donors' samples. Both conserved end residues are part of each CDR3.

j_gene | v_gene | CDR3aa
TRBJ2-7 | TRBV5-4 | CASSRQGVDIEQYF
TRBJ2-7 | TRBV11-2 | CASSLFPQSREQYF
TRBJ2-7 | TRBV18 | CASSLQRDRAGNVF
TRBJ2-2 | TRBV5-4 | CASRRGETNTGELFF
TRBJ2-1 | TRBV24-1 | CATSDLKEGARLGGTPRREQFF
TRBJ2-1 | TRBV7-2 | CASSTSSGGSYNEQFF
TRBJ2-5 | TRBV5-4 | CASSSQLAGGETQYF
TRBJ1-3 | TRBV7-2 | CASSMDSSGNTIYF
. | TRBV20-1 | CSAPWRDDYCYTF
TRBJ2-1 | TRBV6-2/TRBV6-3 | CATTTPTSGAQYNEQFF
TRBJ2-3 | TRBV6-2/TRBV6-3 | CASSYSRGRRDTQYF
TRBJ1-1 | TRBV6-1 | CASRGAVGTEAFF
TRBJ2-5 | TRBV5-8 | CASSLRLVRETQYF
TRBJ2-4 | TRBV20-1 | CSASPPGAKNIQYF
TRBJ1-2 | TRBV20-1 | CSSRYRGGCYTF
TRBJ2-7 | TRBV9 | CASGGTAPSEQYF
TRBJ2-1 | TRBV6-1 | CASRPGGWLNEQFF
TRBJ2-6 | TRBV5-6 | CASSLPAVFGPGANVLTF
TRBJ2-7 | TRBV12-3/TRBV12-4 | CASSFGHDDEQYF
TRBJ2-5 | TRBV24-1 | CATSAGYQETQYF
TRBJ2-7 | TRBV30 | CAWSLGSDYEQYF
TRBJ2-7 | TRBV27 | CASLREVLYEQYF
TRBJ2-1 | TRBV6-1 | CASSAPGAQGRDNEQFF
TRBJ1-3 | TRBV12-3/TRBV12-4 | CASSLLMGVGNTIYF
TRBJ2-6 | TRBV2 | CASDPQGAGANVLTF
TRBJ1-5 | TRBV28 | CASSLYRVGQPQHF
TRBJ1-3 | TRBV4-3 | CASSQDPRASGNTIYF
TRBJ1-4 | TRBV30 | CAWSGRDGIEKLFF
TRBJ2-7 | TRBV7-3 | CASSSNGRGEQYF
TRBJ1-3 | TRBV20-1 | CSASTPPGQSSGNTIYF
TRBJ1-2 | TRBV20-1 | CSARDQTATNYGYTF
TRBJ2-7 | TRBV20-1 | CSASPSSYEQYF
TRBJ1-3 | TRBV6-1 | CASSEAPDNSGNTIYF
TRBJ2-6 | TRBV27 | CASSLSGAGANVLTF
TRBJ2-7 | TRBV5-1 | CARLPDRLLGEQYF
TRBJ2-7 | TRBV2 | CASSPWEREGRYEQYF
TRBJ1-4 | TRBV6-1 | CASSRQGAQEKLFF
TRBJ1-5 | TRBV4-1 | CASSQAEYSNQPQHF
TRBJ2-7 | TRBV6-2/TRBV6-3 | CASSYDRPYEQYF
TRBJ2-7 | TRBV5-1 | CASSSGLADSYEQYF
TRBJ1-1 | TRBV7-2 | CASRPTTGGYTEAFF
TRBJ1-4 | TRBV12-3/TRBV12-4 | CASSLSSTNEKLFF
TRBJ1-1 | TRBV16 | CASSQSRGGEGAFF
TRBJ1-2 | TRBV7-9 | CASSLVTYGYTF
TRBJ2-5 | TRBV7-2 | CASSSNSGAETQYF
TRBJ2-7 | TRBV5-1 | CASSLEGMGSYEQYF
TRBJ2-3 | TRBV12-5 | CASGWGDYTQYF
TRBJ1-6 | TRBV6-1 | CASSLGQPYNSPLHF
TRBJ1-4 | TRBV20-1 | CSARDYEKLFF
TRBJ1-4 | TRBV2 | CASGGQARINEKLFF
TRBJ2-1 | TRBV6-1 | CASTPPGSHYNEQFF
TRBJ2-2 | TRBV5-4 | CASSGGGVDTGELFF
TRBJ1-3 | TRBV9 | CASGTVSGNTIYF
TRBJ1-3 | TRBV15 | CATSRARTELNTIYF
TRBJ1-2 | TRBV10-3 | CATQQGVFGYTF
TRBJ1-2 | TRBV30 | CAWKIPGAYTF